A selection of T cell receptor beta chains follows, all from one sample in a study of blood T cell repertoires in COVID-19. TCRdb's table, derived via immunoSEQ multiplex PCR, lists solely in-frame clones and lacks some. The data contain 250,000 to 300,000 clones, around 90% of them singletons. Sample: PBMCs or T cells enriched from blood (not recorded which). The origin of the receptors is a woman between 40 and 55 years old who had recovered from COVID-19. Each CDR3 is given with its conserved first and last residue. Fields, in order: CDR3 length, D gene, J gene, clone size, V gene, CDR3 DNA, CDR3 protein. D genes are given only for firm matches. Where a row states a size, it is once, few, many or the class of an expanded clone; other rows omit it.

>17|NA|TRBJ2-1|NA|TRBV3-1/TRBV3-2
TGTGCCAGCAGCCAATATCTAGCGACTGTTTTGCCCAATGAGCAGTTCTTC
CASSQYLATVLPNEQFF
>14|TRBD1|TRBJ1-3|NA|TRBV7-6
TGTGCCAGCAGCAATTCAGGGGGTGGAAACACCATATATTTT
CASSNSGGGNTIYF
>14|NA|TRBJ1-5|NA|TRBV6-5
TGTGCCAGCAGTCCCCGGACTCTTAATCAGCCCCAGCATTTT
CASSPRTLNQPQHF
>15|TRBD1|TRBJ2-5|NA|TRBV3-1/TRBV3-2
TGTGCCAGCAGCCGGACCGACAGGGGGCAAGAGACCCAGTACTTC
CASSRTDRGQETQYF
>17|NA|TRBJ2-7|NA|TRBV5-1
TGCGCCAGCAGCTCCCGACAGAACACAAGGGGGACCTACGAGCAGTACTTC
CASSSRQNTRGTYEQYF
>16|NA|TRBJ2-2|NA|TRBV21-1
TGTGCCAGCAGCCGCGCACTAGCGGGGGACACCGGGGAGCTGTTTTTT
CASSRALAGDTGELFF
>15|NA|TRBJ2-1|NA|TRBV5-6
TGTGCCAGCAGCCCGACGGACAGCTCCTACAATGAGCAGTTCTTC
CASSPTDSSYNEQFF
>14|TRBD1|TRBJ1-5|NA|TRBV27
TGTGCCAGCAGTTCTTACAGGGGCGGTCAGCCCCAGCATTTT
CASSSYRGGQPQHF
>16|TRBD1|TRBJ1-3|NA|TRBV5-1
TGCGCCAGCAGCTTGGGACAGGGGGAAATTGGAAACACCATATATTTT
CASSLGQGEIGNTIYF
>14|NA|TRBJ1-2|NA|TRBV7-9
TGTGCCAGCAGCTTTACTGGGAGAGACTATGGCTACACCTTC
CASSFTGRDYGYTF
>15|TRBD2|TRBJ2-7|few|TRBV11-3
TGTGCCAGCAGCTTAGATTCTAGCGGCTCCTACGAGCAGTACTTC
CASSLDSSGSYEQYF
>13|NA|TRBJ2-3|NA|TRBV9
TGTGCCAGCAGCGTATATTTAGCAGATACGCAGTATTTT
CASSVYLADTQYF
>15|NA|TRBJ1-3|once|TRBV5-4
TGTGCCAGCAGCCACTCTCACAGGATGGGAAACACCATATATTTT
CASSHSHRMGNTIYF
>15|TRBD1|TRBJ1-2|NA|TRBV19
TGTGCCAGCCACAAGCAATCCCCGGACAGGGACGGCTACACCTTC
CASHKQSPDRDGYTF
>14|NA|TRBJ1-4|NA|TRBV27
TGTGCCAGCAGTCCCAGGGCGGGGATTGAAAAACTGTTTTTT
CASSPRAGIEKLFF
>13|NA|TRBJ1-5|NA|TRBV6-5
TGTGCCAGTTCAGACGGGGGGAATCAGCCCCAGCATTTT
CASSDGGNQPQHF
>15|TRBD1|TRBJ1-2|NA|TRBV2
TGTGCCAGCAACCTAGACAGGGGAGTCAACTATGGCTACACCTTC
CASNLDRGVNYGYTF
>17|NA|TRBJ1-4|few|TRBV7-2
TGTGCCAGCAGCTTAGGCGGCTCAGGGCCGACTAATGAAAAACTGTTTTTT
CASSLGGSGPTNEKLFF